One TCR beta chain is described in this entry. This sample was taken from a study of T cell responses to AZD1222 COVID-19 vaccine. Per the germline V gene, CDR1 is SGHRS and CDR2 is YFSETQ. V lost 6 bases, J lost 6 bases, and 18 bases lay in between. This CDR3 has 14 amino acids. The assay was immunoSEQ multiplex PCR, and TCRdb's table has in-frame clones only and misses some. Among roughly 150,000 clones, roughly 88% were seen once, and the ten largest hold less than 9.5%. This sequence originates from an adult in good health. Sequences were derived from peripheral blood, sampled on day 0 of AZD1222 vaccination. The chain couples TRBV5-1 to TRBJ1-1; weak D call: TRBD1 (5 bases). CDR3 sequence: CASKPRESISEAFF. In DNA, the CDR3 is TGCGCCAGCAAACCCAGGGAATCGATCTCTGAAGCTTTCTTT.